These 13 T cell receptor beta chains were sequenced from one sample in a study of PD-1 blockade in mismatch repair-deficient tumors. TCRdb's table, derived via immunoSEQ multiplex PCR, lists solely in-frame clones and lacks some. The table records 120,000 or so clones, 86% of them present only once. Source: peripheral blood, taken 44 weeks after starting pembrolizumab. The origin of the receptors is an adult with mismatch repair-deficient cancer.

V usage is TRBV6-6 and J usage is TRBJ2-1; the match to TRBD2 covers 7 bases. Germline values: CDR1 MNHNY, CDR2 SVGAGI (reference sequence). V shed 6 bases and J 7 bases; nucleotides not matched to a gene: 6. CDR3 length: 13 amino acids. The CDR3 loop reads CASSGLVLNEQFF. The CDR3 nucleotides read TGTGCCAGCAGCGGACTAGTTCTGAATGAGCAGTTCTTC.

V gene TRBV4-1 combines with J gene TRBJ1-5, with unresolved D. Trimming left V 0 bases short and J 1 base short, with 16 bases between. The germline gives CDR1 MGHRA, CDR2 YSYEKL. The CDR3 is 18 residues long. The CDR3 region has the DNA TGCGCCAGCAGCCAAGATCTAAACCGAGAGAAGAGCAATCAGCCCCAGCATTTT. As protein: CASSQDLNREKSNQPQHF.

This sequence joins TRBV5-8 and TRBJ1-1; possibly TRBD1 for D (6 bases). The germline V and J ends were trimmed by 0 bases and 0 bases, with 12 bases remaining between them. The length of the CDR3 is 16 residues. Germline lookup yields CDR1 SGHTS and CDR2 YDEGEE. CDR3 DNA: TGTGCCAGCAGCTTGGTGGGGGGCACTGTGAACACTGAAGCTTTCTTT. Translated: CASSLVGGTVNTEAFF.

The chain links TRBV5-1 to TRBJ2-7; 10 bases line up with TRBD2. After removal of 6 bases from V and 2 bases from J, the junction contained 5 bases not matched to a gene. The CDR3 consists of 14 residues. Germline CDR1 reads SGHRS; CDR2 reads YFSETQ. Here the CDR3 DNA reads TGCGCCAGCAAGGCTAGCGGGGGACCCTACGAGCAGTACTTC. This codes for CASKASGGPYEQYF.

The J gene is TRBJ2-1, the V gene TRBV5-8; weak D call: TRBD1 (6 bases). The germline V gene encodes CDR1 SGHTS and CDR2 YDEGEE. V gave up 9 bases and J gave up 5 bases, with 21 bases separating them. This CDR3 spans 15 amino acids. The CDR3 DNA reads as TGTGCCATTTCCCACAGGGAAATGGAGAACAATGAGCAGTTCTTC. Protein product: CAISHREMENNEQFF.

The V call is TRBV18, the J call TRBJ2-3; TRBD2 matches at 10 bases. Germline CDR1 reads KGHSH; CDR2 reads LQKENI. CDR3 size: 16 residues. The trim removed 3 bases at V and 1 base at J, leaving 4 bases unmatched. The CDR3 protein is CASSPSGLAGTDTQYF. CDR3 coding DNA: TGTGCCAGCTCACCCTCCGGACTAGCGGGCACAGATACGCAGTATTTT.

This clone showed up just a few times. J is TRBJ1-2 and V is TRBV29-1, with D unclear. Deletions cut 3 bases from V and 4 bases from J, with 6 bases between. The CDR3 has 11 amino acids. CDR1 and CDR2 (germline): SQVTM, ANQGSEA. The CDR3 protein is CSVESSYGYTF. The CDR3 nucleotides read TGCAGCGTTGAGTCCTCCTATGGCTACACCTTC.

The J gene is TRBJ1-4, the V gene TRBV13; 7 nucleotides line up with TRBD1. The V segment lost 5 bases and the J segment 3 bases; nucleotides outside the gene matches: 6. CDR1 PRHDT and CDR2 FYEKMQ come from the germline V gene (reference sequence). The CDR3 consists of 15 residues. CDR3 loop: CASSLGQLANEKLFF. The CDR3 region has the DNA TGTGCCAGCAGCCTGGGACAGTTGGCTAATGAAAAACTGTTTTTT.

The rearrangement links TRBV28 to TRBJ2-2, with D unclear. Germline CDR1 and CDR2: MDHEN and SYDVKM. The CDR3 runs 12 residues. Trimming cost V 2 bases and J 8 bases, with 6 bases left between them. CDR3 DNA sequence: TGTGCCAGCAGTTTACCTCCGGGGGAGCTGTTTTTT. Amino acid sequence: CASSLPPGELFF.

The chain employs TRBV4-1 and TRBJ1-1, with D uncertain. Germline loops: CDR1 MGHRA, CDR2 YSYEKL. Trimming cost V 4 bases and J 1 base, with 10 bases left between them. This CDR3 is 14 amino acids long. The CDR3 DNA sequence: TGCGCCAGCAGCCGGGAAGGAGGGAACACTGAAGCTTTCTTT. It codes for CASSREGGNTEAFF.

The CDR3 loop reads CASSSDRGGADTQYF. For the CDR3, the DNA is TGTGCCAGCAGCTCGGACAGGGGCGGTGCAGATACGCAGTATTTT. The genes are TRBV11-2 and TRBJ2-3; 9 bases fit TRBD1. The CDR3 contains 15 residues. J lost 4 bases, V lost 4 bases, and 6 bases had no gene match. Germline lookup yields CDR1 SGHAT and CDR2 FQNNGV.

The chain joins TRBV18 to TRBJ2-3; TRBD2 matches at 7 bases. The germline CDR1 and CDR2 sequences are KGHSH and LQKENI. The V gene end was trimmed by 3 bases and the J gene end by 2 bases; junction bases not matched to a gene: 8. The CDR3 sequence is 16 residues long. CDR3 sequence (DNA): TGTGCCAGCTCACCCCAGGAGCGGGAATACACAGATACGCAGTATTTT. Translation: CASSPQEREYTDTQYF.

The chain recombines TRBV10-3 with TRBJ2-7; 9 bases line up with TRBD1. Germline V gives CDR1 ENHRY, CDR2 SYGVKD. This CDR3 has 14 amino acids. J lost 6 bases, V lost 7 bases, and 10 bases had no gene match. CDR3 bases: TGTGCCATCACCAACGGGACAGGGCGCCGCGAGCAGTACTTC. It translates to CAITNGTGRREQYF.